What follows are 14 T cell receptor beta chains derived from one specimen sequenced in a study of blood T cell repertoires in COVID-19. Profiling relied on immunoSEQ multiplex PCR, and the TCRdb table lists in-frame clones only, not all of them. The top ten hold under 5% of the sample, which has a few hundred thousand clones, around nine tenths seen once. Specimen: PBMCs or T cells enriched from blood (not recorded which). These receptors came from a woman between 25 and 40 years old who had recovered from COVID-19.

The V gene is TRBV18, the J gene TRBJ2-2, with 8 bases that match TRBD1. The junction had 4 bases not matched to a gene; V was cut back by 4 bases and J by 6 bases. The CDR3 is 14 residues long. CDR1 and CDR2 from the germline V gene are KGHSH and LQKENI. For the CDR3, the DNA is TGTGCCAGCTCACTCGGACAGGGTGCCGGGGAGCTGTTTTTT. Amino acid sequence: CASSLGQGAGELFF.

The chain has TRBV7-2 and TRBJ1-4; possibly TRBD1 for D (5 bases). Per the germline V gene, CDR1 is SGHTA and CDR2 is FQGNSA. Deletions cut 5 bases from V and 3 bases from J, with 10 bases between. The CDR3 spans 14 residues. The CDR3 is CASSGGRANEKLFF. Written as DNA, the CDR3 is TGTGCCAGCAGCGGGGGGAGGGCTAATGAAAAACTGTTTTTT.

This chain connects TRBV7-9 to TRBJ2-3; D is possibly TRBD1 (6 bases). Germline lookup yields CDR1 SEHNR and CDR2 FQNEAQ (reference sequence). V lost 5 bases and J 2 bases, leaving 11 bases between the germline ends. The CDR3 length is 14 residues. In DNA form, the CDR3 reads TGTGCCAGCAGCCCGACAGGAATCACAGATACGCAGTATTTT. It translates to CASSPTGITDTQYF.

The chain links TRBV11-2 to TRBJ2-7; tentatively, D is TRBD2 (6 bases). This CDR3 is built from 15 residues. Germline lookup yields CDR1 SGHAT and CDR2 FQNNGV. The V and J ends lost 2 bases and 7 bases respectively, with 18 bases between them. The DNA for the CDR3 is TGTGCCAGCAGCTTAAGTGGACTATCGAATGGGGAGCAGTACTTC. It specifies CASSLSGLSNGEQYF. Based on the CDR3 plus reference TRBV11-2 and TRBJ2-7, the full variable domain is EAGVAQSPRYKIIEKRQSVAFWCNPISGHATLYWYQQILGQGPKLLIQFQNNGVVDDSQLPKDRFSAERLKGVDSTLKIQPAKLEDSAVYLCASSLSGLSNGEQYFGPGTRLTVT.

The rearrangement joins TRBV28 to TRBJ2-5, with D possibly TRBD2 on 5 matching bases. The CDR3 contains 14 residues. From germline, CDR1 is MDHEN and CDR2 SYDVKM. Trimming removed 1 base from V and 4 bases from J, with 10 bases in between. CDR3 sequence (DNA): TGTGCCAGCAGTTTATCGGGATGGGCAGAGACCCAGTACTTC. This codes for CASSLSGWAETQYF.

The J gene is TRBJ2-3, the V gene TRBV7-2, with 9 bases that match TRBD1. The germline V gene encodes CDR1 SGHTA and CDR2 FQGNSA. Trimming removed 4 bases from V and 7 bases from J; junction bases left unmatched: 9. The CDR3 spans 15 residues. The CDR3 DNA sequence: TGTGCCAGCAGCTGGAGGGGACAGGGCGGGAATACGCAGTATTTT. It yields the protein CASSWRGQGGNTQYF.

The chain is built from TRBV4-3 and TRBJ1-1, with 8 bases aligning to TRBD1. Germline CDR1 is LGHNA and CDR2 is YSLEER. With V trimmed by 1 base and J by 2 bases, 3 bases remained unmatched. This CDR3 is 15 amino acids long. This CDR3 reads CASSQVDRGNTEAFF. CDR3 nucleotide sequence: TGCGCCAGCAGCCAAGTAGACAGGGGTAACACTGAAGCTTTCTTT.

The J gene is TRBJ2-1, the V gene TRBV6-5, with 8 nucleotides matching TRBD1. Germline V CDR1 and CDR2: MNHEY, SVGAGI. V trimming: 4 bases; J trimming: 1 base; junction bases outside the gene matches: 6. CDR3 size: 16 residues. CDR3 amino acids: CASSSQGAGSYNEQFF. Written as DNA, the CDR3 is TGTGCCAGCAGTTCTCAGGGGGCGGGATCCTACAATGAGCAGTTCTTC.

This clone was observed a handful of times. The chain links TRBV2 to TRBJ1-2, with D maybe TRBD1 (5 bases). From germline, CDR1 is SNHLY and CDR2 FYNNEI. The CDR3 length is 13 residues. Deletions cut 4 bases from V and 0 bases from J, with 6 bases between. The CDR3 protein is CASSGTTNYGYTF. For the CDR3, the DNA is TGTGCCAGCAGTGGGACAACTAACTATGGCTACACCTTC.

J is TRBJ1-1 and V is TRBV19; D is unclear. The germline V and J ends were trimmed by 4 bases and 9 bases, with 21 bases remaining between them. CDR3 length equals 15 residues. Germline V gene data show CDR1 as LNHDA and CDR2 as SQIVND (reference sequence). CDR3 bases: TGTGCCAGTAGTAAAGAAAGAGGGCCTCGTTTGAAAGCTTTCTTT. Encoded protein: CASSKERGPRLKAFF. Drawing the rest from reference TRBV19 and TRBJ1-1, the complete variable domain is DGGITQSPKYLFRKEGQNVTLSCEQNLNHDAMYWYRQDPGQGLRLIYYSQIVNDFQKGDIAEGYSVSREKKESFPLTVTSAQKNPTAFYLCASSKERGPRLKAFFGQGTRLTVV.

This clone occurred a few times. CDR3 in DNA: TGTGCCAGCCTAGGTTGGGGGGAGACCACCGGGGAGCTGTTTTTT. Translation: CASLGWGETTGELFF. V usage is TRBV28 and J usage is TRBJ2-2; TRBD2 is a possible D gene (6 bases). The CDR3 consists of 15 residues. Deletions cut 8 bases from V and 4 bases from J, with 17 bases between. Germline CDR1 MDHEN, CDR2 SYDVKM.

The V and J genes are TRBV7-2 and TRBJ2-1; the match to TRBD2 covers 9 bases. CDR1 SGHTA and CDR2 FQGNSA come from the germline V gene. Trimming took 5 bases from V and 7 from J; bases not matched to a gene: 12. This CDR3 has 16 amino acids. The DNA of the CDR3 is TGTGCCAGCAGCCCTCAAAGCGGGCTAGCGGGAAATGAGCAGTTCTTC. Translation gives CASSPQSGLAGNEQFF.

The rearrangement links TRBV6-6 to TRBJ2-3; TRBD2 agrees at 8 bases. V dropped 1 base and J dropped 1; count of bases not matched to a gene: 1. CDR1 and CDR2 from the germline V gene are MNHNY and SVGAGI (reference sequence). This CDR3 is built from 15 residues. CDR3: CASSYWREGTDTQYF. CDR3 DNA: TGTGCCAGCAGTTACTGGCGGGAGGGCACAGATACGCAGTATTTT.

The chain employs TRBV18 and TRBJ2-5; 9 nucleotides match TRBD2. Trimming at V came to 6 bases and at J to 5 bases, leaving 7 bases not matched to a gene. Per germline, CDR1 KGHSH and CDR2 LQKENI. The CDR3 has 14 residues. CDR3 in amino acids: CASSPSGRKETQYF. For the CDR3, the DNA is TGTGCCAGCTCCCCCAGCGGGAGGAAGGAGACCCAGTACTTC.